This TCR beta chain was identified in a study of blood T cell repertoires in COVID-19. Study information: From T cells, B-cell-depleted T cells, or PBMCs came the material, which was cDNA or gDNA.

Here immunoSEQ multiplex PCR was the method, and the copy in TCRdb shows in-frame clones only, minus some. The sample lists approximately 140,000 clones; 70% to 90% were seen once. This CDR3 spans 13 amino acids. Looked up from germline, CDR1 is SNHLY and CDR2 is FYNNEI. V dropped 8 bases and J dropped 5; count of bases not matched to a gene: 4. The chain joins TRBV2 to TRBJ1-2; TRBD1 agrees at 11 bases. The specimen sequenced was peripheral blood. The sequence was collected from a woman aged 60-75 years with COVID-19, enrolled during active disease. The CDR3 DNA reads TGTGCCAGCCTCGGGACAGGGGGTTATGGCTACACCTTC. As protein: CASLGTGGYGYTF.